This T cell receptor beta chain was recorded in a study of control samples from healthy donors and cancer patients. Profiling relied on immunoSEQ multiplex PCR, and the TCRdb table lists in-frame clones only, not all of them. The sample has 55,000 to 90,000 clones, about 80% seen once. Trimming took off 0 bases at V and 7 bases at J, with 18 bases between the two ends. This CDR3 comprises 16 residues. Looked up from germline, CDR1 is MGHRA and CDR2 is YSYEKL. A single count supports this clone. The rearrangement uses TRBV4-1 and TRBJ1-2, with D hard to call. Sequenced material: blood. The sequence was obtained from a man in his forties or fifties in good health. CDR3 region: CASSQDHGPAWAGYTF. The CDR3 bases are TGCGCCAGCAGCCAAGATCACGGTCCGGCGTGGGCTGGCTACACCTTC.